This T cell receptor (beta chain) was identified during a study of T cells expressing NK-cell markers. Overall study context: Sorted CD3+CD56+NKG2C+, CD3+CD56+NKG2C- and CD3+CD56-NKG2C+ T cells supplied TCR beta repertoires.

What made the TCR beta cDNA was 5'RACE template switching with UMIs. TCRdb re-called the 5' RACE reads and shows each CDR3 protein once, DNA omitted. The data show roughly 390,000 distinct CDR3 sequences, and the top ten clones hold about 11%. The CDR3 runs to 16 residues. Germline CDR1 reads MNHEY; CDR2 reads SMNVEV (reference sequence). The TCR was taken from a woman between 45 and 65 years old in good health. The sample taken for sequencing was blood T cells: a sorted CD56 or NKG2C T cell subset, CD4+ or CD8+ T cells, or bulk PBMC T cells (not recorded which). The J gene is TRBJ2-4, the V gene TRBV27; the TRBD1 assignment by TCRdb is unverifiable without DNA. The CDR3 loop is CASSFSNRGGKNIQYF.